These T cell receptor beta chains were read from a single sample in a study of tumor and adjacent non-tumor tissue in lung cancer. TCRdb fed the multiplex PCR reads into MiXCR, producing one record per CDR3 protein. The sample contains approximately 120,000 distinct CDR3 sequences, around 75% of which appear only once. The sequenced material came from lung tumor tissue. The receptors here all came from a woman in her sixties with non-small cell lung cancer. The CDR3 runs from the conserved cysteine through the conserved F or W. A D gene is named only where the DNA matches it firmly. Size is stated for part of the rows, as once, few or many counts, or as a class when the clone is expanded.

v_call	j_call	clone_size	d_call	cdr3_nt	cdr3_aa
TRBV11-3	TRBJ2-3	once	-	TGTGACAACAACCACGCCGGGCAGGGAGGTCATACGCAGTATTTT	CDNNHAGQGGHTQYF
TRBV29-1	TRBJ1-2	many	-	TGCAGCGTTGTCCAGAGTGGTGGCTACACCTTC	CSVVQSGGYTF
TRBV7-8	TRBJ1-4	once	-	TGTGCCTGCAGCCCGAGGCGGGCGACTAATGAAAAACTGTTTTTT	CACSPRRATNEKLFF
TRBV11-1	TRBJ2-1	-	-	TGTGCAAGCAGCTTAGCGTCGGGTAGCTCCTACAATGAGCAGTTCTTC	CASSLASGSSYNEQFF
TRBV6-1	TRBJ1-6	-	-	TGTGCCAGCTCGCAAGGACTCTCAGGGAGCGAAGAATCACCCCTCCACTTT	CASSQGLSGSEESPLHF
TRBV11-2	TRBJ2-3	few	TRBD2	TGTGCCAGCAGCTTAGAACTAGCGGGCACAGATACGCAGTATTTT	CASSLELAGTDTQYF
TRBV28	TRBJ1-1	once	-	TGTGCCAGCACCCAATCGCGGGTGGGACCGCGGGAAGCTTTCTTT	CASTQSRVGPREAFF
TRBV4-2	TRBJ1-2	many	TRBD1	TGTGCCAGCAGCCAAGTGGGAGGACAGGGGATAGGCTACACCTTC	CASSQVGGQGIGYTF
TRBV20-1	TRBJ1-5	many	-	TGCAGTGCTGGTCGACAAGGAAAGAATCAGCCCCAGCATTTT	CSAGRQGKNQPQHF
TRBV11-2	TRBJ2-2	-	-	TGTGCCAGCAGCTTTGTAATGGCAGCGCACACCGGGGAGCTGTTTTTT	CASSFVMAAHTGELFF
TRBV20-1	TRBJ2-7	-	TRBD1	TGCAGTGTTAGGGATACTGGGACAGTGGGTCGGGAGCAGTACTTC	CSVRDTGTVGREQYF
TRBV11-2	TRBJ2-7	-	-	TGTGTCACCAGCTACGGGACTTGCAGGAGCTACAAGCAGTACTTC	CVTSYGTCRSYKQYF
TRBV6-4	TRBJ2-3	-	-	TGTGCCGGCAGTGACCAGAGGGGAGAGACAGATACGCAGTATTTT	CAGSDQRGETDTQYF
TRBV10-3	TRBJ2-5	-	-	TGCGCCATCAGTGATCGGGGTGGGGTGACCCAGTACTTC	CAISDRGGVTQYF
TRBV11-2	TRBJ2-1	-	-	TGTGCCAGCAGATCCGGCTACAATGAGCAGTTCTTT	CASRSGYNEQFF
TRBV10-3	TRBJ1-1	-	-	TGTGCCATCATGAACACGAACACTGAAGCTTTCTTT	CAIMNTNTEAFF
TRBV6-6	TRBJ2-7	-	TRBD1	TGTGCCAGCAGAAGCCAGACAGGGGGAGACTGCGAGCAGTACTTC	CASRSQTGGDCEQYF
TRBV28	TRBJ2-2	-	TRBD2	TGTGCCAGCAGTCCCGGGAGGCGTGGCGCCACCAGGGAGCTGTTTTTT	CASSPGRRGATRELFF
TRBV4-2	TRBJ1-4	once	-	TGTGCCAGCAGCCAAACGACGGGAACTAATGAAAAACTGATTTTT	CASSQTTGTNEKLIF
TRBV11-2	TRBJ2-7	-	TRBD1	TGTGCCATCAGCCTATCCACCGGGACAGGCGAGCAGTACTTC	CAISLSTGTGEQYF
TRBV11-2	TRBJ2-7	-	-	TGTGCCAGCAGCTTATCGTCAGGGGAGCAGAACTTC	CASSLSSGEQNF
TRBV6-5	TRBJ2-1	-	-	TGTGCCAGTAGTTACCACCCCTCGGGGGAAGACAATGACCAGTTCTTC	CASSYHPSGEDNDQFF
TRBV28	TRBJ1-5	-	-	TGTGCCAGCCTCCTTCCGACCGGCTTTAGCAATCAGCCCCAGCATTTT	CASLLPTGFSNQPQHF
TRBV20-1	TRBJ2-1	-	-	TGCAGTGCTAGTGATTCGGGCAGGAGCACCAACAATGAGCAATTCTTC	CSASDSGRSTNNEQFF
TRBV6-2/TRBV6-3	TRBJ2-5	many	-	TGTGCCAGCAGTCCCGGCCGGGGCCAAGAGACCCAGTACTTC	CASSPGRGQETQYF
TRBV11-1	TRBJ2-1	-	-	TGTGCCAGCAGCTTAACATTAGGCAGGAGAGGCAATGAGCAGTTCTTC	CASSLTLGRRGNEQFF
TRBV11-2	TRBJ2-1	-	-	TGTACCAGCAGCGGGCGGATTGGCAATGAGCAGTTCTTC	CTSSGRIGNEQFF
TRBV11-1	TRBJ2-3	-	-	TGTGCCAGCAGCTCCCCCCTGGGGGTGGGAAGCACAGATATGCAGTATTTT	CASSSPLGVGSTDMQYF
TRBV12-3/TRBV12-4	TRBJ1-2	-	-	TGTGCCAGCAGTCCTACAGCTAACTATGGCTTAACCTTC	CASSPTANYGLTF
TRBV11-1	TRBJ1-2	-	-	TGTGCCAGCAGCTCACAGGGCCCGCCCTATGGTTACACTTTC	CASSSQGPPYGYTF
TRBV4-2	TRBJ2-2	once	-	TGTGCCAGCAACCAGGAGGGGGGACAGAACACCTGGGAGCTGTTTTTT	CASNQEGGQNTWELFF
TRBV6-5	TRBJ2-5	-	-	TGCGCCAGCAGTTACCCGACAGAGACCGGGGAGACCCAGTACTTC	CASSYPTETGETQYF
TRBV5-1	TRBJ1-5	-	-	TGCGCCAGCAGCTTGCAAGGGGCCAGCAATCAGCCCCAGCATTTT	CASSLQGASNQPQHF